Here is one TCR beta chain with its context. Its antigen remains unknown. The CDR3 end is not reached by the read, which stops 3 residues before it; the germline J gene fills it in. These data are taken from a study of T cells in women clearing cervical HPV infection. Findings and limits, study-wide: Repertoire richness, not evenness, was significantly elevated in CIN3+ cases versus controls.

The assay was immunoSEQ multiplex PCR, and TCRdb's table has in-frame clones only and misses some. The sample holds about 46,000 clones. Germline CDR1 is KGHSH and CDR2 is LQKENI. This CDR3 has 14 amino acids. Trimming removed 5 bases from V and 4 bases from J, with 12 bases in between. Cervical HPV DNA detected by MY09/MY11 PCR, typed by dot-blot. This chain connects TRBV18 to TRBJ1-5; D unresolved. The TCR was taken from a woman aged 18 to 75 with a cervical HPV16 infection that either progressed to CIN3+ or cleared (not recorded which). Sample: blood buffy coat. Partial CDR3 DNA: TGTGCCAGCTCATCTACTAGTGGGAATCAGCCC. It specifies CASSSTSGNQP. The full CDR3 sequence reads CASSSTSGNQPQHF.